This paragraph covers one T cell receptor beta chain sequence. This specimen comes from a study of T cell changes during pregnancy in multiple sclerosis. Sequencing was performed with immunoSEQ multiplex PCR; in TCRdb, only in-frame clones are kept and a portion is missing. The repertoire has approximately 90,000 clones, around 94% of them found once; the top ten carry about 0.78%. Germline V gene sequence: CDR1 MNHEY, CDR2 SMNVEV (reference sequence). Trimming pared 4 bases from V and 11 bases from J, leaving 12 bases between. CDR3 length: 12 amino acids. This TCR was recovered from a female donor with multiple sclerosis, enrolled in a pregnancy study. V is TRBV27 and J is TRBJ2-1; no reliable D call. This sample comprised peripheral blood, obtained in the third trimester of pregnancy. CDR3: CASSSLGSQQFF. CDR3 nucleotide sequence: TGTGCCAGCAGTTCCCTCGGGTCACAGCAGTTCTTC.